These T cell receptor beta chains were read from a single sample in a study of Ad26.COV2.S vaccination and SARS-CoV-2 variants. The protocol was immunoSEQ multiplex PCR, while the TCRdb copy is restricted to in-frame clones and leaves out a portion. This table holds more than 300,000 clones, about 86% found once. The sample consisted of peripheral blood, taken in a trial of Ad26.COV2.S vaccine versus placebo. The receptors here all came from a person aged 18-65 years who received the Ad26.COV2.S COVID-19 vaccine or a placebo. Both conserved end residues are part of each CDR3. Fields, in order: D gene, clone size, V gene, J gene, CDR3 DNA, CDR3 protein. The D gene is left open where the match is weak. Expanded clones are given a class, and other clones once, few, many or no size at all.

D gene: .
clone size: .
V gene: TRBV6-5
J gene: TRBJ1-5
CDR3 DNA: TGTGCCAGCACCGAAACGGCACCCTTCAATCAGCCCCAGCATTTT
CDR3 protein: CASTETAPFNQPQHF

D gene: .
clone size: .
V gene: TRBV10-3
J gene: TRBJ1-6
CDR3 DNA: TGTGCCATCAGTGAGTCCCGGCCCAATTCACCCCTCCACTTT
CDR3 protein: CAISESRPNSPLHF

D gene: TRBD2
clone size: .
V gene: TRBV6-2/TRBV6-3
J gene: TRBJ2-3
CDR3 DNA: TGTGCCAGCAGTCGCGCAGTGGGCGGGGGGCTGACAGATACGCAGTATTTT
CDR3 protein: CASSRAVGGGLTDTQYF

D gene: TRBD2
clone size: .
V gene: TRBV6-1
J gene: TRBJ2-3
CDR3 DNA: TGTGCCAGCAGTGAATCTGGGGGGGCAGATACGCAGTATTTT
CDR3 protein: CASSESGGADTQYF

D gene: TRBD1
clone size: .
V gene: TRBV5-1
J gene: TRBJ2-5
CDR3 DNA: TGCGCCAGCAGCTTGGGACAGGGTCAAGAGACCCAGTACTTC
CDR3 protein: CASSLGQGQETQYF

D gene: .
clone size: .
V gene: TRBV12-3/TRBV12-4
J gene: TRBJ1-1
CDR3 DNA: TGTGCCAGTTTTCGGGGGAACACTGAAGCTTTCTTT
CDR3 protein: CASFRGNTEAFF

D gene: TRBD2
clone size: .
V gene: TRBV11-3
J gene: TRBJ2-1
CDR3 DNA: TGTGCCAGCAGCTTAGAGGGACTAGCCTCTAATGAGCAGTTCTTC
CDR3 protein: CASSLEGLASNEQFF

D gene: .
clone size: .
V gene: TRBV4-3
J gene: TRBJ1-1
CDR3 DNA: TGCGCCAGCAGCCAAGATGGTGACACTGAAGCTTTCTTT
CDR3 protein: CASSQDGDTEAFF

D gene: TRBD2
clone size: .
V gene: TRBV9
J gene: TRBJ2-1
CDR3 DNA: TGTGCCAGCAGCGCCACCACGGGACTAGCGGGGGCGATTGAGCAGTTCTTC
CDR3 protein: CASSATTGLAGAIEQFF

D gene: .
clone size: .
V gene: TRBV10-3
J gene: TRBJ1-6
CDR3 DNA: TGTGCCATCTCGCTTACGAGCTCCTATAATTCACCCCTCCACTTT
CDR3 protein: CAISLTSSYNSPLHF

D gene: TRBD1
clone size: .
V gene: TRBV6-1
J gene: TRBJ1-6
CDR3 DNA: TGTGCCAGCAGTGGCCGGGACAGGGGAAATTCACCCCTCCACTTT
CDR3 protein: CASSGRDRGNSPLHF

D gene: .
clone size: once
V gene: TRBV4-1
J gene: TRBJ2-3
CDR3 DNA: TGCGCCAGCAGTCCCACCGAGGTCGGACAGTACGGAGATACGCAGTATTTT
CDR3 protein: CASSPTEVGQYGDTQYF

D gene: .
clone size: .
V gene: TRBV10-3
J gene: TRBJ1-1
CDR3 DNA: TGTGCCATCAGAAACTCGGGACAAGCGAACACTGAAGCTTTCTTT
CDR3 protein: CAIRNSGQANTEAFF

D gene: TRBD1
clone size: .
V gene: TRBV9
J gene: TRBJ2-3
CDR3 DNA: TGTGCCAGCAGCGAACAGGGGCGAGATACGCAGTATTTT
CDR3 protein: CASSEQGRDTQYF

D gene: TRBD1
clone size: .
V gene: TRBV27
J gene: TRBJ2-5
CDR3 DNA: TGTGCCAGCAGTCCCACCTGGGGTCGACAGGGGGCTAAAGAGACCCAGTACTTC
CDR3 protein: CASSPTWGRQGAKETQYF

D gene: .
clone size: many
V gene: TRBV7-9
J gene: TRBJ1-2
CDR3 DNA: TGTGCCAGCAGCTTAGGCGGGACGTATGATGGCTACACCTTC
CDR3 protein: CASSLGGTYDGYTF

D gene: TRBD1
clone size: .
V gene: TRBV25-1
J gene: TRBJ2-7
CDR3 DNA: TGTGCCAGCAGTGAATCAGGACAGGGCTCCTACGAGCAGTACTTC
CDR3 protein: CASSESGQGSYEQYF

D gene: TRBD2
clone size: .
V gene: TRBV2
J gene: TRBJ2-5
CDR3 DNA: TGTGCCAGCAGAGGACTAGCGGGGGGTGGCGAGACCCAGTACTTC
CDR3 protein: CASRGLAGGGETQYF

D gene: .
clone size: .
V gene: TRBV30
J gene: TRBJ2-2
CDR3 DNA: TGTGCCTGGAGTGTATATAACACCGGGGAGCTGTTTTTT
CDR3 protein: CAWSVYNTGELFF

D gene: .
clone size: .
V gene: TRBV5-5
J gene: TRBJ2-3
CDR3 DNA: TGTGCCAGCAGGGCGGGGTTGAGTTCGGATACGCAGTATTTT
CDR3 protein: CASRAGLSSDTQYF

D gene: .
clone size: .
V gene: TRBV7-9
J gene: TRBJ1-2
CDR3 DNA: TGTGCCAGCAGCTCCCAACCATATGGCTACACCTTC
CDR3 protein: CASSSQPYGYTF

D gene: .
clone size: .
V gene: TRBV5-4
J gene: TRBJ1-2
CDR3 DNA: TGTGCCAGCAGCTTGGCACCAAGTCGGGGGACGAACTATGGCTACACCTTC
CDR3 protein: CASSLAPSRGTNYGYTF

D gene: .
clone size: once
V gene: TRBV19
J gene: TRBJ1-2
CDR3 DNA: TGTGCCAGTAGTATAAAGGGTCTTAACTATGGCTACACCTTC
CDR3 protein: CASSIKGLNYGYTF

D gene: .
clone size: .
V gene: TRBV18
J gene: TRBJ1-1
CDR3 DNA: TGTGCCAGCTCACCATTAACCGGGACGGCTGGGAACACTGAAGCTTTCTTT
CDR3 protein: CASSPLTGTAGNTEAFF

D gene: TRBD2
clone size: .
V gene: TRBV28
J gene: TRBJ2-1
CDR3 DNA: TGTGCCAGCAGTCCTGGACTAGCGGGGAATGAGCAGTTCTTC
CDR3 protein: CASSPGLAGNEQFF

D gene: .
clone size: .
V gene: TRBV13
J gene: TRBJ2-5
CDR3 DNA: TGTGCCAGCAGCCGACGTACAGGGTCCCAAGAGACCCAGTACTTC
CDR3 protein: CASSRRTGSQETQYF

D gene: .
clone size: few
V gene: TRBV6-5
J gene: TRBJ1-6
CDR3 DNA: TGTGCCAGCAGTTACTCCAGGAGCTCCTATAATTCACCCCTCCACTTT
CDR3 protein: CASSYSRSSYNSPLHF

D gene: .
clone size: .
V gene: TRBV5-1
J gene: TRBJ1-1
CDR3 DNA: TGCGCCAGCAGCTTTACCTACCAGAACACTGAAGCTTTCTTT
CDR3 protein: CASSFTYQNTEAFF

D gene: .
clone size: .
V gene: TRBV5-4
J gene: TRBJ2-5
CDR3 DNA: TGTGCCAGCAGCCCCCAGGGGGAGACCCAGTACTTC
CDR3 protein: CASSPQGETQYF

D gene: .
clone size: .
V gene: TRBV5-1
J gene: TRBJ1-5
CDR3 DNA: TGCGCCAGCAGTTATGGCAGGGATGGGCAGCCCCAGCATTTT
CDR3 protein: CASSYGRDGQPQHF

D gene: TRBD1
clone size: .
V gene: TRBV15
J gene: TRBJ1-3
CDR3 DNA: TGTGCCACCAGCAGAGAACCCAGGGGGGCTGGAAACACCATATATTTT
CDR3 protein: CATSREPRGAGNTIYF

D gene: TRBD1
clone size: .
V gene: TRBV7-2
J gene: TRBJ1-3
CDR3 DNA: TGTGCCAGCAGCCAAAGGACAGGGGTTGGAAACACCATATATTTT
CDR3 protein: CASSQRTGVGNTIYF

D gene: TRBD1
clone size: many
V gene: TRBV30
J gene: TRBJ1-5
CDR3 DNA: TGTGCCTGGAGAGGAAGGGGGCTTGATCAGCCCCAGCATTTT
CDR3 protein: CAWRGRGLDQPQHF

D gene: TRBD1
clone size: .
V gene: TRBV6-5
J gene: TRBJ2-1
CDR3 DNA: TGTGCCAGCAGTCCCCGGACAGGGCACCAGTTCTTC
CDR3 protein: CASSPRTGHQFF

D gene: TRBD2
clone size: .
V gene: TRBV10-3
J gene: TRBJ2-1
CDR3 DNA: TGTGCCATCAGTGGGGGCGCGGGGGTATACAATGAGCAGTTCTTC
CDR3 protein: CAISGGAGVYNEQFF

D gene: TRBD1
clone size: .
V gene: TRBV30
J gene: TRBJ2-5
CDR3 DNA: TGTGCCTCACAAAACAGGGGAATTAGGGGCCAAGAGACCCAGTACTTC
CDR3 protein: CASQNRGIRGQETQYF

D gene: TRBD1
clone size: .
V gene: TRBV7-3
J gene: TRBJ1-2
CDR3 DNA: TGTGCCAGCAGCCCGGCAGGGGGCGAGAACTATGGCTACACCTTC
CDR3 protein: CASSPAGGENYGYTF

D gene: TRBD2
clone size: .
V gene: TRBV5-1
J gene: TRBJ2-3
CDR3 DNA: TGCGCCAGCAGCTACCCTAGCGGGGAATACACAGATACGCAGTATTTT
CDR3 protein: CASSYPSGEYTDTQYF

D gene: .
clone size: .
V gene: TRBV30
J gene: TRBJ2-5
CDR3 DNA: TGTGCCTGGAGTGTACGCTGGGGGGAGACCCAGTACTTC
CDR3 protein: CAWSVRWGETQYF

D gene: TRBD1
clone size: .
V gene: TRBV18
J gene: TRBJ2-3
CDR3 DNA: TGTGCCAGCTCACCACCTGGGACAGGGGGAGTAGGGGATACGCAGTATTTT
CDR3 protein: CASSPPGTGGVGDTQYF

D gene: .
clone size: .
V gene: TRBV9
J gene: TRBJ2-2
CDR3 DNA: TGTGCCAGCAGCAACACCCACACCGGGGAGCTGTTTTTT
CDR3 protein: CASSNTHTGELFF

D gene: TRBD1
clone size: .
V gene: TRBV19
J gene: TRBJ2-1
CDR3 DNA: TGTGCCAGTAGTCCGGGACAGGGGTTCCCCGCTGAGCAGTTCTTC
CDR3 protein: CASSPGQGFPAEQFF

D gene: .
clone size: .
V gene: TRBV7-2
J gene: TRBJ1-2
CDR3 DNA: TGTGCCAGCAGCCGTAAGAACTATGGCTACACCTTC
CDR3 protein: CASSRKNYGYTF

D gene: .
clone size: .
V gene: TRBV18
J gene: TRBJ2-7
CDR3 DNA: TGTGCCAGCTCTCTAGAGGCAGGAATCTCCTACGAGCAGTACTTC
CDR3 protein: CASSLEAGISYEQYF

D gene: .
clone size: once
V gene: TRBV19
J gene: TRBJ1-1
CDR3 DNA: TGTGCCAGTAGTACTGCAGGGAGGTACACTGAAGCTTTCTTT
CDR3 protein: CASSTAGRYTEAFF

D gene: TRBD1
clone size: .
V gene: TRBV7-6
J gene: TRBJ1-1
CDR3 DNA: TGTGCCAGCAGCTTAGCCCCGGGGACAGATCTTCTCCCAGGGGACACTGAAGCTTTCTTT
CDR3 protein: CASSLAPGTDLLPGDTEAFF

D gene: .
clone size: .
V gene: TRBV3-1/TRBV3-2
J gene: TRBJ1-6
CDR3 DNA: TGTGCCAGCAGCCAAGCTCCAGGGATCAGCTCCTATAATTCACCCCTCCACTTT
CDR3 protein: CASSQAPGISSYNSPLHF

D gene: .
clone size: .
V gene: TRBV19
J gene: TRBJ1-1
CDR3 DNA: TGTGCCAGTAGTATAGTCGCGGACACTGAAGCTTTCTTT
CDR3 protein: CASSIVADTEAFF

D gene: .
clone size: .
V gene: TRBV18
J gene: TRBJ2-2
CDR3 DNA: TGTGCCAGCTCACCCATTCATACTAACACCGGGGAGCTGTTTTTT
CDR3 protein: CASSPIHTNTGELFF

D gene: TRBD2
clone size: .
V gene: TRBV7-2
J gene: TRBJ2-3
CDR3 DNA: TGTGCCAGCAGCTCCGTAGCGGGGGGGAGCACAGATACGCAGTATTTT
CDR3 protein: CASSSVAGGSTDTQYF

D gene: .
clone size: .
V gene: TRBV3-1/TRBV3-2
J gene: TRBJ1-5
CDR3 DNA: TGTGCCAGCAGCCAAGATACGAGAATTAATCAGCCCCAGCATTTT
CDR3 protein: CASSQDTRINQPQHF

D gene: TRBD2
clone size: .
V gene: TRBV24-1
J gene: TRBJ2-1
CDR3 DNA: TGTGCCACCAGTGATCCTAGCGGGGTCAACAATGAGCAGTTCTTC
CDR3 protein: CATSDPSGVNNEQFF

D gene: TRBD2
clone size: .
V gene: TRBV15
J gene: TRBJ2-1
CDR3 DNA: TGTGCCACCAGCAGCCTCGCAGGACTAGCTGGATACAATGAGCAGTTCTTC
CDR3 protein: CATSSLAGLAGYNEQFF

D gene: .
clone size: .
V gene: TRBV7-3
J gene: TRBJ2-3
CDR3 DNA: TGTGCCAGCAGCCAGGGAGATACGCAGTATTTT
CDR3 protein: CASSQGDTQYF

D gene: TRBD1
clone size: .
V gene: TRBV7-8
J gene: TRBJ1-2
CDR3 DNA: TGTGCCAGCAGCTTACGGACAGGGGGCAAAGGCTACACCTTC
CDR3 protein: CASSLRTGGKGYTF